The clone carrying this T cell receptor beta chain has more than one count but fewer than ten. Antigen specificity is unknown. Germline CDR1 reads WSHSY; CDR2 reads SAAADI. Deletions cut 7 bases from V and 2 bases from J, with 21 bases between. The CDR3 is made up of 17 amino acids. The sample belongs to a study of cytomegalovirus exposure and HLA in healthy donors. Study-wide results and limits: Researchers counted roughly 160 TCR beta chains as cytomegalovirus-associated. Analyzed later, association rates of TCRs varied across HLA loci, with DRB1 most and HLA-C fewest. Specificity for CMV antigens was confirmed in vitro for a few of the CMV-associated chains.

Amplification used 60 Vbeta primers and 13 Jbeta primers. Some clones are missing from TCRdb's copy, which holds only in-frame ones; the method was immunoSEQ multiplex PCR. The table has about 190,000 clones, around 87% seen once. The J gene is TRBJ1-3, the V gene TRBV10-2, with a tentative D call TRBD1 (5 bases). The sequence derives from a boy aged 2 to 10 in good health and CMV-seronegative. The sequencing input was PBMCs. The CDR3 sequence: CASTRAFFDMTGNTIYF. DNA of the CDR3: TGCGCCAGCACCAGGGCCTTCTTTGACATGACTGGAAACACCATATATTTT.